This T cell receptor beta chain comes out of a study of cytomegalovirus exposure and HLA in healthy donors. General observations from the study: The authors later linked a missense DCLRE1C variant to TCR beta V- and J-gene trimming.

The junction had 5 bases not matched to a gene; V was cut back by 1 base and J by 8 bases. This CDR3 region has 15 residues. Germline V gene lookup returns CDR1 SNHLY and CDR2 FYNNEI. Both 60 Vbeta primers and 13 Jbeta primers went into the PCR. Generated by immunoSEQ multiplex PCR, the TCRdb table keeps only in-frame clones and is missing some. Of over 200,000 clones listed, roughly 79% are singletons. This clone was counted a single time. Its antigen is as yet unknown. The origin of this receptor is a woman between 35 and 50 years old in good health and CMV-seronegative. The sample was PBMCs. The chain recombines TRBV2 with TRBJ1-6, with 7 bases that match TRBD1. CDR3 nucleotides: TGTGCCAGCAGTGAAGTCCAGGGGGTTTATTCACCCCTCCACTTT. Protein sequence: CASSEVQGVYSPLHF. Full variable domain (rest looked up from reference TRBV2 and TRBJ1-6): EPEVTQTPSHQVTQMGQEVILRCVPISNHLYFYWYRQILGQKVEFLVSFYNNEISEKSEIFDDQFSVERPDGSNFTLKIRSTKLEDSAMYFCASSEVQGVYSPLHFGNGTRLTVT.